This paragraph reports one T cell receptor (beta chain). Its antigen is still unknown. Only in-frame clones appear in the TCRdb table, and some are missing; sequencing was by immunoSEQ multiplex PCR. The data show some 150,000 clones, 85% to 90% seen once. These data belong to a study of cytomegalovirus exposure and HLA in healthy donors. Turning to the study itself: The platform used for the 110 or so validation repertoires matched that of the roughly 670 first-cohort repertoires, a later analysis reported.

Study-wide results and caveats: A few chains linked to CMV were shown in vitro to be specific for CMV antigens. The classifier reportedly diagnosed cytomegalovirus status with high sensitivity and specificity.

V was clipped by 6 bases and J by 2 bases, with 14 bases between them. Germline values: CDR1 MNHEY, CDR2 SMNVEV (reference sequence). This CDR3 has 15 amino acids. The chain uses TRBV27 and TRBJ2-1; D perhaps matches TRBD2 (6 bases). The TCR comes from a woman in her twenties or thirties in good health and CMV-seropositive. The material sequenced was PBMCs. The DNA of the CDR3 is TGTGCCAGCAGCCGTAGCGGAGGACCCTACAATGAGCAGTTCTTC. Translation: CASSRSGGPYNEQFF.